This T cell receptor beta chain was recovered during a study of cytomegalovirus exposure and HLA in healthy donors. Overall study findings and caveats: Upon later analysis, TCR association rates were observed to vary by HLA locus, being highest for DRB1 and lowest for HLA-C. Researchers reported that a few CMV-associated chains were confirmed in vitro as CMV antigen-specific. One variant, a missense change in DCLRE1C, was linked in a later analysis to TCR beta V- and J-gene trimming.

Germline lookup yields CDR1 SGHNT and CDR2 YENEEA. The CDR3 totals 14 residues. V was trimmed by 5 bases and J by 4 bases, leaving 14 bases between them. Amplification used 60 Vbeta primers and 13 Jbeta primers. Sequenced by immunoSEQ multiplex PCR; TCRdb stores in-frame clones only, minus some. The sample has about 70,000 clones. With regard to this clone: What it binds is not known.

The rearrangement uses TRBV11-3 and TRBJ1-1; weak D call: TRBD1 (5 bases). The clonotype comes from a female donor in good health and CMV-seropositive. The sequencing input was PBMCs. CDR3 loop: CASSPSGGPTEAFF. DNA for the CDR3: TGTGCCAGCAGCCCCTCCGGGGGTCCCACTGAAGCTTTCTTT.